This T cell receptor (beta chain) appears in the sequencing data of a study of T cell changes during pregnancy in multiple sclerosis. Libraries were prepared by immunoSEQ multiplex PCR; TCRdb keeps only in-frame clonotypes and omits some of them. Of about 80,000 clones in the sample, 92% were seen once. CDR3 size: 16 residues. V shed 6 bases and J shed 1 base, with 13 bases lying between them. CDR1 and CDR2 (germline): MGHDK, SYGVNS. This receptor was taken from a female donor with multiple sclerosis, enrolled in a pregnancy study. Specimen: peripheral blood, collected before pregnancy. This chain uses TRBV25-1 with TRBJ1-6; maybe TRBD1 (6 bases). CDR3 DNA: TGTGCCAGCAGGGATTCCACAGGGTCCTATAATTCACCCCTCCACTTT. Encoded protein: CASRDSTGSYNSPLHF.